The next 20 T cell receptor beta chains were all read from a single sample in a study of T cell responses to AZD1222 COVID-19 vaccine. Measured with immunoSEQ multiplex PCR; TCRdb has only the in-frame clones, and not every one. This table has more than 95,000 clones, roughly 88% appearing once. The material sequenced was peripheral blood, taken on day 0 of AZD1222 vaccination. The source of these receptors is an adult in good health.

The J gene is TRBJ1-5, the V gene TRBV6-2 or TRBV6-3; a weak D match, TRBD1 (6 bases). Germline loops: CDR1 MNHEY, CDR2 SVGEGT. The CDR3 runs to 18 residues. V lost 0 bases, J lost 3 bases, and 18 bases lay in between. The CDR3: CASSYSPGDTNLNQPQHF. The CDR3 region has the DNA TGTGCCAGCAGTTACTCACCGGGGGACACAAATCTCAATCAGCCCCAGCATTTT.

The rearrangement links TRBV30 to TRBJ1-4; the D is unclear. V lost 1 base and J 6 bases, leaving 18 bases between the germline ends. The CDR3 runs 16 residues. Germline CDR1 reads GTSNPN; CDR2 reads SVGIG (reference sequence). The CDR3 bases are TGTGCCTGGAGTGCCCCCACGGAGGAGTCAGATGAAAAACTGTTTTTT. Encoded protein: CAWSAPTEESDEKLFF.

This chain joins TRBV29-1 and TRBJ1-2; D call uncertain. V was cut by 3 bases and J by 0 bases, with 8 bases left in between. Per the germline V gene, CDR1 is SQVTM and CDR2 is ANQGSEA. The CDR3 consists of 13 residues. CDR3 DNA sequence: TGCAGCGTTGACGAGTCAGCTAACTATGGCTACACCTTC. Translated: CSVDESANYGYTF.

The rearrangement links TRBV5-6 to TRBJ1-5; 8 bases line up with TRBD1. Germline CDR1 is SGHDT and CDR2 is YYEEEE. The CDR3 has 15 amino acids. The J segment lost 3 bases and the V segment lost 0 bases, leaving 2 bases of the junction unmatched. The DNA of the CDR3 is TGTGCCAGCAGCTTGGGGACAGGGTTCAATCAGCCCCAGCATTTT. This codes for CASSLGTGFNQPQHF.

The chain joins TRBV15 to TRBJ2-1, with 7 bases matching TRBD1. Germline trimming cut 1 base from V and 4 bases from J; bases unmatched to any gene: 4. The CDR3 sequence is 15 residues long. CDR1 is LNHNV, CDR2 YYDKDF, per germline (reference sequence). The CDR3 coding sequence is TGTGCCACCAGCAGAGCAACGACAGGGTACAATGAGCAGTTCTTC. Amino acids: CATSRATTGYNEQFF.

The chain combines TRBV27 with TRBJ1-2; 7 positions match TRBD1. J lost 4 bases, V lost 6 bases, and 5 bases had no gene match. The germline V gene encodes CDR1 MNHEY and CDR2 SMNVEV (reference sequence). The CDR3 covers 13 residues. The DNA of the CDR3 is TGTGCCAGCAGCCCCGGGACAGTCTATGGCTACACCTTC. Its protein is CASSPGTVYGYTF.

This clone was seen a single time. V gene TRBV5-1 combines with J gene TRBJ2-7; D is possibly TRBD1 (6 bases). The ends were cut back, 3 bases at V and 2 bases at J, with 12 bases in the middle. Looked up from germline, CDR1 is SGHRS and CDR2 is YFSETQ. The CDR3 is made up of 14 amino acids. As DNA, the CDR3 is TGCGCCAGCAGCTCATTGGACAGTACCTACGAGCAGTACTTC. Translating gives CASSSLDSTYEQYF.

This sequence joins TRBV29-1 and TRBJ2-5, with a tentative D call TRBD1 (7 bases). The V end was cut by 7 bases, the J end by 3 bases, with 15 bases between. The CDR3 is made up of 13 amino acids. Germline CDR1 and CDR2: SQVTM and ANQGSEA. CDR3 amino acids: CSATRGTEETQYF. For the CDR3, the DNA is TGCAGCGCCACACGGGGGACAGAAGAGACCCAGTACTTC.

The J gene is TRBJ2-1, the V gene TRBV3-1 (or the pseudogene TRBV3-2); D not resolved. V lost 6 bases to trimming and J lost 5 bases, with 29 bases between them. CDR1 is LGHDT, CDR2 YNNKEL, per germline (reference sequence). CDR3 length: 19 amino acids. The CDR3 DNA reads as TGTGCCAGCAGGCCTTCCTTAACGGTCTTCCAATACGGACACAATGAGCAGTTCTTC. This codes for CASRPSLTVFQYGHNEQFF.

CDR3 in DNA: TGTGCCAGCAGTTTATCCGGGATCCCAAAGGGGGAGACCCAGTACTTC. It is translated as CASSLSGIPKGETQYF. This sequence joins TRBV27 and TRBJ2-5; the D gene could be TRBD1 or TRBD2 (5 bases each). V dropped 0 bases and J dropped 5 bases, with 16 bases sitting between them. The CDR3 length is 16 residues. Germline values: CDR1 MNHEY, CDR2 SMNVEV (reference sequence).

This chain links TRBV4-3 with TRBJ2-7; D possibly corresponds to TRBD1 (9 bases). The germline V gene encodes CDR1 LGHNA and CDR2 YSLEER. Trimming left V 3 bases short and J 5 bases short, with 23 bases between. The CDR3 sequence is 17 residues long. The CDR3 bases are TGCGCCAGCAGCCAGATTCGGGGGGGACAGGGAGGCCACGAGCAGTACTTC. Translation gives CASSQIRGGQGGHEQYF.

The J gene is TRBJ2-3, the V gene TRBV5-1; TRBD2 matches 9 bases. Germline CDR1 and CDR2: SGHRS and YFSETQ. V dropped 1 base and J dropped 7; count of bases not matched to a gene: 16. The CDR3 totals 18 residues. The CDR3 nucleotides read TGCGCCAGCAGCTTGAACTTTGGGTCTAGCGGGAAGTCATATACGCAGTATTTT. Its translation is CASSLNFGSSGKSYTQYF.

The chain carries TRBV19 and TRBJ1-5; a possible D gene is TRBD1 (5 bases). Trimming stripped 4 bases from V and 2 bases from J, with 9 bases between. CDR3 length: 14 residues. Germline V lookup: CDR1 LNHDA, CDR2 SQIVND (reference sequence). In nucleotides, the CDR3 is TGTGCCAGTAGTAACCTGACAGGCAATCAGCCCCAGCATTTT. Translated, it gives CASSNLTGNQPQHF.

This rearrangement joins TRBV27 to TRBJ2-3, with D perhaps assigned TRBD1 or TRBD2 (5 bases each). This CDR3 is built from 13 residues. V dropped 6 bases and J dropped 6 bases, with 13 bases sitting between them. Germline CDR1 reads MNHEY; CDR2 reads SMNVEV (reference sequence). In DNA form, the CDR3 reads TGTGCCAGCAGATACCGAGGGGTCGATACGCAGTATTTT. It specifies CASRYRGVDTQYF.

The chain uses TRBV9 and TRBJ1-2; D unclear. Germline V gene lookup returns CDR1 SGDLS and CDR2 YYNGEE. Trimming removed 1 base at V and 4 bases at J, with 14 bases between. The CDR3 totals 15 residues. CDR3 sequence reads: CASSVMEAATYGYTF. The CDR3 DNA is TGTGCCAGCAGCGTAATGGAAGCGGCCACCTATGGCTACACCTTC.

The CDR3 DNA follows: TGTGCCAGCAGGCCGGGACTTAGAAATTCACCCCTCCACTTT. Encoded protein: CASRPGLRNSPLHF. The genes are TRBV11-2 and TRBJ1-6; D is perhaps TRBD1 (5 bases). V dropped 6 bases and J dropped 7 bases, with 13 bases sitting between them. Germline values: CDR1 SGHAT, CDR2 FQNNGV. There are 14 residues in the CDR3.

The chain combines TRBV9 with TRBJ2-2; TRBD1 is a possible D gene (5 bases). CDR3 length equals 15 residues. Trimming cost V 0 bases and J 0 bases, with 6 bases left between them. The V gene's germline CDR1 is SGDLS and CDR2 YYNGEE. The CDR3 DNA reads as TGTGCCAGCAGCGTAGGGGGCACGAACACCGGGGAGCTGTTTTTT. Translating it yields CASSVGGTNTGELFF.

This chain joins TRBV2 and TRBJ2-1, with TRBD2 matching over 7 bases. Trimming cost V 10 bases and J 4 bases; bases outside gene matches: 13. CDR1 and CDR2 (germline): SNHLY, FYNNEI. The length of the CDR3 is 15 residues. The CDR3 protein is CATQREGSRYNEQFF. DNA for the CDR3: TGTGCCACCCAGAGGGAGGGAAGTAGGTACAATGAGCAGTTCTTC. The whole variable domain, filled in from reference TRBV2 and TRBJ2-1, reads EPEVTQTPSHQVTQMGQEVILRCVPISNHLYFYWYRQILGQKVEFLVSFYNNEISEKSEIFDDQFSVERPDGSNFTLKIRSTKLEDSAMYFCATQREGSRYNEQFFGPGTRLTVL.

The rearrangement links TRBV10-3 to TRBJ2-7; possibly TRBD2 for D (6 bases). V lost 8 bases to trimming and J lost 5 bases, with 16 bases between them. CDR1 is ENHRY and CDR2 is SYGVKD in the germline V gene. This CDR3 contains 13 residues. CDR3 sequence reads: CAIRTGDRNEQYF. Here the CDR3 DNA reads TGTGCCATCCGGACGGGGGATCGGAACGAGCAGTACTTC.

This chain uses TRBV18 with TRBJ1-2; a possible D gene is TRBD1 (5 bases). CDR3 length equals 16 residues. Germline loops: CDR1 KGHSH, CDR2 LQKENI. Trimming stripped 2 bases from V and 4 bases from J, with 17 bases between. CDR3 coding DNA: TGTGCCAGCTCACCAGGTTCGGGGGGATCCATCTATGGCTACACCTTC. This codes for CASSPGSGGSIYGYTF.